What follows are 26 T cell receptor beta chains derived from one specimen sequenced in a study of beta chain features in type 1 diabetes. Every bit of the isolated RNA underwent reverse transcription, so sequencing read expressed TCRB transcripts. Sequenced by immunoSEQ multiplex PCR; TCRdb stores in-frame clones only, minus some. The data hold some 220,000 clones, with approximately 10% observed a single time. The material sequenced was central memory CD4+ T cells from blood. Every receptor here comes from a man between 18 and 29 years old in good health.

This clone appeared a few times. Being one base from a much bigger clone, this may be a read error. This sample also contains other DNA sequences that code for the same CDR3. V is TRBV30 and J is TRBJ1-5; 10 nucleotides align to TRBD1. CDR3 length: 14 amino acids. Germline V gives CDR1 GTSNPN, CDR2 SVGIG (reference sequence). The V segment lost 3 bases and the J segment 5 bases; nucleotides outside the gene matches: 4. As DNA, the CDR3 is TGTGCCTGGAGCCGGGACAGGGGCGATCAGCCCCAGCATTTT. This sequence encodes CAWSRDRGDQPQHF. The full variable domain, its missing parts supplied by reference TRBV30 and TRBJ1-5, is SQTIHQWPATLVQPVGSPLSLECTVEGTSNPNLYWYRQAAGRGLQLLFYSVGIGQISSEVPQNLSASRPQDRQFILSSKKLLLSDSGFYLCAWSRDRGDQPQHFGDGTRLSIL.

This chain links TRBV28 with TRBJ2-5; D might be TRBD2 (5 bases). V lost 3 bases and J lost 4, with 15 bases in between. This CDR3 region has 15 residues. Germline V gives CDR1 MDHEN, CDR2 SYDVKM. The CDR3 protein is CASSFHPDLAETQYF. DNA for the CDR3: TGTGCCAGCAGTTTCCACCCGGACCTAGCAGAGACCCAGTACTTC.

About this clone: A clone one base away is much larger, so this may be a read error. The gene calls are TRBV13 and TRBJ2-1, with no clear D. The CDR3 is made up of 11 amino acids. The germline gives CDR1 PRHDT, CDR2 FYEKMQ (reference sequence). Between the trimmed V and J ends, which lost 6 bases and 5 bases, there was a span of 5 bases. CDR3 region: CASSDHNEQFF. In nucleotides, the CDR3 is TGTGCCAGCAGTGACCACAATGAGCAGTTCTTC.

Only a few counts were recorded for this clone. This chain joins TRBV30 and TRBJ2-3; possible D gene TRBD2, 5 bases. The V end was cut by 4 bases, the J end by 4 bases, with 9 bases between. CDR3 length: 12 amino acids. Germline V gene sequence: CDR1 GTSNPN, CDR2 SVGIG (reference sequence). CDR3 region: CAWMVGADTQYF. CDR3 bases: TGTGCCTGGATGGTCGGGGCAGATACGCAGTATTTT.

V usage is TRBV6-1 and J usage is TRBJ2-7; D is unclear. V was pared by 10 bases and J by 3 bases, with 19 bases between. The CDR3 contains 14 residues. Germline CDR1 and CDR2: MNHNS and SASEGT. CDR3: CATYDGASGYEQYF. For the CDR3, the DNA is TGTGCCACCTATGACGGTGCGTCGGGCTACGAGCAGTACTTC.

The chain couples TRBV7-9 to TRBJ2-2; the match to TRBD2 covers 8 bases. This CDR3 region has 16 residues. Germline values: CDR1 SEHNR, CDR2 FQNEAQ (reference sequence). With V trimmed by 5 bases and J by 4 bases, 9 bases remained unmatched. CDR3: CASSHERTSSTGELFF. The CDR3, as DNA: TGTGCCAGCAGCCATGAGAGGACTAGCAGCACCGGGGAGCTGTTTTTT.

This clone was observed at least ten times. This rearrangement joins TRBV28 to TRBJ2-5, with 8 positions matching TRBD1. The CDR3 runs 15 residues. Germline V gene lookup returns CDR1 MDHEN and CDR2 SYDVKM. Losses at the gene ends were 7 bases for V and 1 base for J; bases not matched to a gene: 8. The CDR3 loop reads CASTTPGTGQETQYF. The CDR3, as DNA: TGTGCCAGCACCACTCCTGGGACAGGCCAAGAGACCCAGTACTTC.

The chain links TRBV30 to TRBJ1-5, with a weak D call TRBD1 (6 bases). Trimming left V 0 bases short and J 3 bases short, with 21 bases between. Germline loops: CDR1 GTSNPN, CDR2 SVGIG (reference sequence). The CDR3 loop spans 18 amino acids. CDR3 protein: CAWSVFTPPGEYNQPQHF. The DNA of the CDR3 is TGTGCCTGGAGTGTCTTCACCCCACCAGGGGAGTACAATCAGCCCCAGCATTTT.

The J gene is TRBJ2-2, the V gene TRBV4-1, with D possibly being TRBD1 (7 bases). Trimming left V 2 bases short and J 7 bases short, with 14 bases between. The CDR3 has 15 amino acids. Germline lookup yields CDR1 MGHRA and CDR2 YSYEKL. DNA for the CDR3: TGCGCCAGCAGCCAATTGACAGGGAGGAGCGGGGAGCTGTTTTTT. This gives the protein CASSQLTGRSGELFF.

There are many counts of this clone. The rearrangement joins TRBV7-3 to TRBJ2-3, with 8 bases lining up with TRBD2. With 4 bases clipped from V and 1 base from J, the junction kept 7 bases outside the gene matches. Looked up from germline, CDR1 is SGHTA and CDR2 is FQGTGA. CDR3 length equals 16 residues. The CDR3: CASSSPLAGGTDTQYF. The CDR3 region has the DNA TGTGCCAGCAGCTCCCCTCTAGCGGGCGGCACAGATACGCAGTATTTT. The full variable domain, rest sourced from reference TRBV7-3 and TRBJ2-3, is GAGVSQTPSNKVTEKGKYVELRCDPISGHTALYWYRQSLGQGPEFLIYFQGTGAADDSGLPNDRFFAVRPEGSVSTLKIQRTERGDSAVYLCASSSPLAGGTDTQYFGPGTRLTVL.

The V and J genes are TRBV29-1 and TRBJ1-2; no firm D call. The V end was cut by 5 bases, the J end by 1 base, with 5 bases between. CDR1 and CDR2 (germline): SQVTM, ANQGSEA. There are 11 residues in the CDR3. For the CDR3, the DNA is TGCAGCGTTTCAGTTAACTATGGCTACACCTTC. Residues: CSVSVNYGYTF.

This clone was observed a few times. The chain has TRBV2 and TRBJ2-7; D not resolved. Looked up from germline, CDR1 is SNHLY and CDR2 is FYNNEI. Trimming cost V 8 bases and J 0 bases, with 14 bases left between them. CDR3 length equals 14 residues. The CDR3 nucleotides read TGTGCCAGCGTGCTAGACAAACTCTCCTACGAGCAGTACTTC. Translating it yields CASVLDKLSYEQYF. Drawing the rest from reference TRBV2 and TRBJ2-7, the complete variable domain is EPEVTQTPSHQVTQMGQEVILRCVPISNHLYFYWYRQILGQKVEFLVSFYNNEISEKSEIFDDQFSVERPDGSNFTLKIRSTKLEDSAMYFCASVLDKLSYEQYFGPGTRLTVT.

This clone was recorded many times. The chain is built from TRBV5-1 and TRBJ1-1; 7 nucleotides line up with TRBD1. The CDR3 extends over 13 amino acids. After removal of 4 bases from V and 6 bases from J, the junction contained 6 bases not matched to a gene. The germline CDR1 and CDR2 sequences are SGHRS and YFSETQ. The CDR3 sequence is CASSLRQGPEAFF. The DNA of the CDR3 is TGCGCCAGCAGCCTTAGACAGGGCCCTGAAGCTTTCTTT. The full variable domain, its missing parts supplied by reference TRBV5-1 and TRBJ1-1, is KAGVTQTPRYLIKTRGQQVTLSCSPISGHRSVSWYQQTPGQGLQFLFEYFSETQRNKGNFPGRFSGRQFSNSRSEMNVSTLELGDSALYLCASSLRQGPEAFFGQGTRLTVV.

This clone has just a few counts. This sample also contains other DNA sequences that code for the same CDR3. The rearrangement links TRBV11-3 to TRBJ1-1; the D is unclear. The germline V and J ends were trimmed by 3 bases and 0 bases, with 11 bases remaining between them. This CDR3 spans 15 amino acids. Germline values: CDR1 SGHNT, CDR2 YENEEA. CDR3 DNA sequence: TGTGCCAGCAGCTTGGACGGTGGCATGAACACTGAAGCTTTCTTT. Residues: CASSLDGGMNTEAFF.

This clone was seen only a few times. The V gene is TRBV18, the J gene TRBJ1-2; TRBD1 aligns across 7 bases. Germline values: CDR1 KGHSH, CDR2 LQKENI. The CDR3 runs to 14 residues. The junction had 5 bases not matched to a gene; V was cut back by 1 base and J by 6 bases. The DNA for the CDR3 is TGTGCCAGCTCACCACGACAGGGAGGAGATGGCTACACCTTC. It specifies CASSPRQGGDGYTF.

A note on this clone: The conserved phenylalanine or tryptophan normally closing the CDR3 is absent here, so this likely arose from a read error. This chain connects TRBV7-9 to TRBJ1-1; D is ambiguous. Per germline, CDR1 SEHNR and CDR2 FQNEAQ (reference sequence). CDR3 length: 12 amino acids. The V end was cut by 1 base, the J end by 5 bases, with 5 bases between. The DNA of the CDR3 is TGTGCCAGCAGCTTAGAGGAAACTGAAGCTTTCTCT. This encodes CASSLEETEAFS.

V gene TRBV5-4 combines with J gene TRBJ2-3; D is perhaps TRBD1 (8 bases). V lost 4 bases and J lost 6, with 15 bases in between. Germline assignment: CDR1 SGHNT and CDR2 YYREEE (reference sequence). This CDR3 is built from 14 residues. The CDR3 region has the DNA TGTGCCAGCAGCACCGGACAGGGAGGGGATACGCAGTATTTT. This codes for CASSTGQGGDTQYF.

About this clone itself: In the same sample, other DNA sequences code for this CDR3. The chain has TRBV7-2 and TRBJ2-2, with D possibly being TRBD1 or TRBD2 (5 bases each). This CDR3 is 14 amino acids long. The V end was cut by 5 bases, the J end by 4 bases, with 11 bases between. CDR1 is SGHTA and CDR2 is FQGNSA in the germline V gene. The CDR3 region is CASSPGTFTGELFF. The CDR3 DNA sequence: TGTGCCAGCAGCCCAGGGACGTTCACCGGGGAGCTGTTTTTT.

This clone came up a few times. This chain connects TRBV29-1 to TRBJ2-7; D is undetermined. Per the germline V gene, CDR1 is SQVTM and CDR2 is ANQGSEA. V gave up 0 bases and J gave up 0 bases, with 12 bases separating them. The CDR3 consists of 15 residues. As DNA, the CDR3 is TGCAGCGTTGAAGAACACAAACAAGGCTCCTACGAGCAGTACTTC. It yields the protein CSVEEHKQGSYEQYF.

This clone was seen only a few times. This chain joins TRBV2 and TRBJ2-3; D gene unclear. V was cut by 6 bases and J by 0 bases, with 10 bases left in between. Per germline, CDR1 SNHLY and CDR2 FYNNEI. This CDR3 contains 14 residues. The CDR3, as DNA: TGTGCCAGCAGCGACAAAACTAGCACAGATACGCAGTATTTT. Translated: CASSDKTSTDTQYF.

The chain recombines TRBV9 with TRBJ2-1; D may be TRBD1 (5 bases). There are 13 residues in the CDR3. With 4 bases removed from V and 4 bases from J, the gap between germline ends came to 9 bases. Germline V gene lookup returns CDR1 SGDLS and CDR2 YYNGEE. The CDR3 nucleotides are TGTGCCAGCAGCACCCGACAGTACAATGAGCAGTTCTTC. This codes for CASSTRQYNEQFF.

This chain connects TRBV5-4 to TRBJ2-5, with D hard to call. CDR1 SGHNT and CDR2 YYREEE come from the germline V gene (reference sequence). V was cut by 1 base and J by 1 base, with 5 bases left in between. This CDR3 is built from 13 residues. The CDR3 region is CASSLYSQETQYF. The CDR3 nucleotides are TGTGCCAGCAGCTTGTATAGCCAAGAGACCCAGTACTTC. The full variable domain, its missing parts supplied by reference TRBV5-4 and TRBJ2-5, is ETGVTQSPTHLIKTRGQQVTLRCSSQSGHNTVSWYQQALGQGPQFIFQYYREEENGRGNFPPRFSGLQFPNYSSELNVNALELDDSALYLCASSLYSQETQYFGPGTRLLVL.

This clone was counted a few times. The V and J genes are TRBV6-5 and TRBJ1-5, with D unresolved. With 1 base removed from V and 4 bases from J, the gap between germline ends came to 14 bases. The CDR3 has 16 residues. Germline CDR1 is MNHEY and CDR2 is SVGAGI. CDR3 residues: CASSYFEGQVNQPQHF. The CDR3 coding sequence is TGTGCCAGCAGTTACTTCGAGGGCCAGGTTAATCAGCCCCAGCATTTT.

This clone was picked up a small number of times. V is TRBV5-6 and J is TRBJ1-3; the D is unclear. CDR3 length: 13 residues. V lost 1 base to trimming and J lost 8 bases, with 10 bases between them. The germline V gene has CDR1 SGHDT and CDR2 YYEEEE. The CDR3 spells CASSLFSGDTIYF. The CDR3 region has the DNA TGTGCCAGCAGCTTGTTCTCCGGGGACACCATATATTTT.

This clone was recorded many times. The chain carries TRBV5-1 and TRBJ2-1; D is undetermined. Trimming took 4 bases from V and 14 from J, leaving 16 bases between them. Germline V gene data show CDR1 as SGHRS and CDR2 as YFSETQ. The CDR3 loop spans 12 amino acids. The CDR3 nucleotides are TGCGCCAGCAGCGTTGACTGGCTTCGGGAGTTCTTC. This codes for CASSVDWLREFF.

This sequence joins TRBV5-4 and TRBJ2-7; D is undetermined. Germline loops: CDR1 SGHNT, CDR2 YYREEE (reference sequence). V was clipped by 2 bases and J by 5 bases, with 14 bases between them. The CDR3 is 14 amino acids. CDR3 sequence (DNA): TGTGCCAGCAGCTTCGTCCCTAGTAATGACGAGCAGTACTTC. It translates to CASSFVPSNDEQYF.